One and the same sample provided the 22 T cell receptor beta chains below, sequenced in a study of T cells in Graves' hyperthyroidism and ophthalmopathy (dated by TCRdb to between 2017 and 2020). Library creation used multiplex PCR. TCRdb shows the sequencer as Illumina HiSeq 2000. TCR beta CDR3 regions were amplified from RNA transcripts. The first round of RT-PCR for the TCR CDR3 was performed with the HTBI primer set and the Qiagen OneStep RT-PCR kit. TCRdb took the public reads, trimmed them with fastp at Q25, ran MiXCR for clone calling and kept in-frame beta chains. Each CDR3 protein appears once, grouped with its most common genes and DNA. The sample has hundreds of thousands of distinct CDR3 sequences on record, more than 12% of them singletons. Of the sample, about 12% falls within the top ten clones. Sequenced input: blood. The receptors come from a woman aged 45-65 years with Graves' ophthalmopathy.

In this sample, this clonotype turned up a few times. The chain is built from TRBV20-1 and TRBJ2-3; 14 positions agree with TRBD2. This CDR3 is 18 amino acids long. Germline V gene sequence: CDR1 DFQATT, CDR2 SNEGSKA (reference sequence). The V segment lost 0 bases and the J segment 4 bases; nucleotides outside the gene matches: 9. The CDR3 bases are TGCAGTGCTAGAGATCTGAGACTAGCGGGAGGGCTGGCAGATACGCAGTATTTT. This codes for CSARDLRLAGGLADTQYF.

This clonotype has at least ten counts. This chain links TRBV20-1 with TRBJ1-6; 8 bases match TRBD1. This CDR3 spans 15 amino acids. Germline assignment: CDR1 DFQATT and CDR2 SNEGSKA (reference sequence). V lost 0 bases to trimming and J lost 8 bases; unmatched junction nucleotides: 6. The CDR3 DNA reads as TGCAGTGCTAGAGATCAGGCCAGGGGGCATTCACCCCTCCACTTT. Its protein is CSARDQARGHSPLHF.

This clonotype was recorded at least ten times. The V call is TRBV11-2, the J call TRBJ2-2; D is uncertain. The CDR3 contains 18 residues. Germline values: CDR1 SGHAT, CDR2 FQNNGV. Trimming pared 2 bases from V and 1 base from J, leaving 17 bases between. The CDR3 DNA sequence: TGTGCCAGCAGCTTATTGGGAATTGAGACGGTGAACACCGGGGAGCTGTTTTTT. It specifies CASSLLGIETVNTGELFF.

This clonotype occurred a few times. The chain combines TRBV28 with TRBJ2-2, with unresolved D. The CDR3 has 15 residues. Germline loops: CDR1 MDHEN, CDR2 SYDVKM. The V end lost 2 bases, the J end lost 8 bases, and 15 bases lay between the germline ends. CDR3 sequence (DNA): TGTGCCAGCAGTTTACTGGACGCGTTCTCAGGGGAGCTGTTTTTT. Translation: CASSLLDAFSGELFF.

This clonotype was picked up many times. This chain links TRBV5-1 with TRBJ2-1, with 12 bases matching TRBD2. The V and J ends lost 2 bases and 2 bases, in that order; junction bases with no gene match: 8. The germline CDR1 and CDR2 sequences are SGHRS and YFSETQ. The CDR3 runs 18 residues. The CDR3 protein is CASSLVLAGGLPYNEQFF. The CDR3 DNA reads as TGCGCCAGCAGCTTAGTGCTAGCGGGAGGGCTACCCTACAATGAGCAGTTCTTC. Combining the CDR3 with reference TRBV5-1 and TRBJ2-1 gives the whole variable domain KAGVTQTPRYLIKTRGQQVTLSCSPISGHRSVSWYQQTPGQGLQFLFEYFSETQRNKGNFPGRFSGRQFSNSRSEMNVSTLELGDSALYLCASSLVLAGGLPYNEQFFGPGTRLTVL.

The rearrangement links TRBV12-3 or TRBV12-4 to TRBJ2-7; TRBD2 matches 14 bases. There are 15 residues in the CDR3. V was clipped by 6 bases and J by 6 bases; unmatched bases: 7. For the CDR3, the DNA is TGTGCCAGCAGCCCGGGACTAGCGGGAGCTTTCGAGCAGTACTTC. It translates to CASSPGLAGAFEQYF.

V gene TRBV18 combines with J gene TRBJ2-3; 13 bases are shared with TRBD2. After removal of 1 base from V and 5 bases from J, the junction contained 6 bases not matched to a gene. The CDR3 is 17 residues long. CDR1 and CDR2 (germline): KGHSH, LQKENI. CDR3 bases: TGTGCCAGCTCACCACTGGGGACTAGCGGGATTAGAGATACGCAGTATTTT. Residues: CASSPLGTSGIRDTQYF.

To note about this clonotype: Because it lacks the conserved phenylalanine or tryptophan at the end, this CDR3 is likely a read error. This rearrangement joins TRBV25-1 to TRBJ1-3; no clear D gene. This CDR3 region has 17 residues. From germline, CDR1 is MGHDK and CDR2 SYGVNS. The germline V and J ends were trimmed by 3 bases and 0 bases, with 15 bases remaining between them. For the CDR3, the DNA is TGTGCCAGCAGTGATGTCCACGGGTTTTTCTCTGGAAACACCATATATCTT. Translating it yields CASSDVHGFFSGNTIYL.

This clonotype came up a few times. With a much larger clone just one base away, this may be a read error. This chain links TRBV6-2 or TRBV6-3 with TRBJ1-1, with D uncertain. The CDR3 totals 19 residues. Per the germline V gene, CDR1 is MNHEY and CDR2 is SVGEGT. V was clipped by 2 bases and J by 1 base, with 23 bases between them. In DNA form, the CDR3 reads TGTGCCAGCAGTTACCCAATTGAACAGTCTCTCTCGGGGAACACTGAAGCTTTCTTT. This encodes CASSYPIEQSLSGNTEAFF.

The chain employs TRBV10-3 and TRBJ2-5; D is unresolved. V dropped 4 bases and J dropped 5 bases, with 8 bases sitting between them. CDR3 size: 12 residues. CDR1 and CDR2 (germline): ENHRY, SYGVKD. The CDR3 reads CAISGTGETQYF. CDR3 coding DNA: TGTGCCATCAGTGGCACCGGGGAGACCCAGTACTTC.

This clonotype has a count of ten or more. This chain links TRBV2 with TRBJ2-7; 14 bases are shared with TRBD2. The junction had 1 base not matched to a gene; V was cut back by 6 bases and J by 0 bases. The germline V gene encodes CDR1 SNHLY and CDR2 FYNNEI. The CDR3 runs 15 residues. CDR3 coding DNA: TGTGCCAGCAGGGGACTAGCGGGAGCCTCCTACGAGCAGTACTTC. This sequence encodes CASRGLAGASYEQYF. Looking up the rest from reference TRBV2 and TRBJ2-7 gives the full variable domain: EPEVTQTPSHQVTQMGQEVILRCVPISNHLYFYWYRQILGQKVEFLVSFYNNEISEKSEIFDDQFSVERPDGSNFTLKIRSTKLEDSAMYFCASRGLAGASYEQYFGPGTRLTVT.

This clonotype was counted a few times. V is TRBV29-1 and J is TRBJ1-1, with D unresolved. V dropped 3 bases and J dropped 6 bases, with 5 bases sitting between them. Germline V CDR1 and CDR2: SQVTM, ANQGSEA. There are 10 residues in the CDR3. The CDR3 DNA reads as TGCAGCGTTGACTCCCCTGAAGCTTTCTTT. Translated, it gives CSVDSPEAFF.

In this sample, this clonotype turned up a few times. The CDR3 sequence is CASSLLAGVNQETQYF. CDR3 nucleotides: TGTGCCAGCAGCCTGTTAGCGGGGGTGAACCAAGAGACCCAGTACTTC. The chain recombines TRBV3-1 with TRBJ2-5; the match to TRBD2 covers 9 bases. The CDR3 is 16 amino acids. The junction had 6 bases not matched to a gene; V was cut back by 4 bases and J by 0 bases. Per the germline V gene, CDR1 is LGHDT and CDR2 is YNNKEL (reference sequence).

This clonotype has a handful of counts. This rearrangement joins TRBV15 to TRBJ2-2, with a tentative D call TRBD1 (6 bases). The CDR3 sequence is 16 residues long. Trimming stripped 0 bases from V and 3 bases from J, with 11 bases between. Per germline, CDR1 LNHNV and CDR2 YYDKDF (reference sequence). The CDR3 DNA follows: TGTGCCACCAGCAGAGATAAGGGGGTATACACCGGGGAGCTGTTTTTT. It yields the protein CATSRDKGVYTGELFF.

This clonotype appeared many times. The chain carries TRBV28 and TRBJ2-3; the match to TRBD2 covers 8 bases. CDR1 and CDR2 (germline): MDHEN, SYDVKM. The CDR3 length is 17 residues. Unmatched junction bases numbered 18, after V lost 8 bases and J lost 5 bases. CDR3 coding DNA: TGTGCCAGCCCTCCTCCGCTCCGGGAGGGGGGTGGAGATACGCAGTATTTT. This sequence encodes CASPPPLREGGGDTQYF.

The chain employs TRBV28 and TRBJ2-3; possible D gene TRBD2, 5 bases. Germline values: CDR1 MDHEN, CDR2 SYDVKM. V lost 5 bases and J lost 2, with 17 bases in between. The CDR3 has 16 residues. This chain's CDR3 is CASSLARETPTDTQYF. The CDR3, as DNA: TGTGCCAGCAGTCTAGCACGGGAAACACCCACAGATACGCAGTATTTT.

This clonotype was recorded a few times. The gene calls are TRBV7-6 and TRBJ1-6, with 9 positions matching TRBD1. In germline, CDR1 is SGHVS, CDR2 FNYEAQ. The V gene end was trimmed by 2 bases and the J gene end by 0 bases; junction bases not matched to a gene: 20. CDR3 length equals 23 residues. CDR3 loop: CASSLSIMTGTGPELSYNSPLHF. In nucleotides, the CDR3 is TGTGCCAGCAGCTTATCGATTATGACCGGGACAGGGCCCGAACTCTCCTATAATTCACCCCTCCACTTT.

This clonotype was picked up many times. This rearrangement joins TRBV6-2 or TRBV6-3 to TRBJ1-2, with D possibly matching TRBD1 (6 bases). Germline CDR1 MNHEY, CDR2 SVGEGT. CDR3 length: 14 amino acids. Trimming shortened V by 3 bases and J by 10 bases, and 18 bases separated the two germline ends. CDR3 sequence (DNA): TGTGCCAGCAGTTATAACACGGGACAAAGCGTCTACACCTTC. Its translation: CASSYNTGQSVYTF.

The CDR3 protein is CASSSLNRDSGANVLTF. CDR3 bases: TGCGCCAGCAGCTCTTTAAACAGGGACTCTGGGGCCAACGTCCTGACTTTC. The rearrangement links TRBV5-1 to TRBJ2-6, with TRBD1 as a possible D gene (6 bases). CDR3 size: 17 residues. Germline V gene sequence: CDR1 SGHRS, CDR2 YFSETQ. The V end was cut by 3 bases, the J end by 0 bases, with 13 bases between.

This clonotype showed up just a few times. The rearrangement joins TRBV14 to TRBJ2-1; 14 bases match TRBD2. The junction had 12 bases not matched to a gene; V was cut back by 4 bases and J by 4 bases. Germline assignment: CDR1 SGHDN and CDR2 FVKESK. The CDR3 spans 19 residues. CDR3 DNA sequence: TGTGCCAGCAGCCCCCTATTAACCGGGACTAGCGGGAGATACAATGAGCAGTTCTTC. Translating it yields CASSPLLTGTSGRYNEQFF.

This clonotype was seen repeatedly, ten times or more. The chain carries TRBV5-5 and TRBJ2-2; D is ambiguous. The CDR3 has 13 residues. The V and J ends lost 1 base and 3 bases respectively, with 4 bases between them. Per germline, CDR1 SGHKS and CDR2 YYEKEE (reference sequence). CDR3 protein: CASSLMDTGELFF. DNA of the CDR3: TGTGCCAGCAGCTTGATGGACACCGGGGAGCTGTTTTTT.

This clonotype was seen a few times. This chain links TRBV24-1 with TRBJ2-4; 8 bases agree with TRBD1. This CDR3 is built from 13 residues. Germline values: CDR1 KGHDR, CDR2 SFDVKD. With V trimmed by 2 bases and J by 7 bases, 0 bases remained unmatched. Here the CDR3 reads CATSDYRGNIQYF. The CDR3 nucleotides are TGTGCCACCAGTGATTACAGGGGGAACATTCAGTACTTC.